The 14 T cell receptor beta chains below come from one sample, sequenced in a study of blood T cell repertoires in COVID-19. Sequenced by immunoSEQ multiplex PCR; TCRdb stores in-frame clones only, minus some. The sample contains about 150,000 clones, roughly 83% of which appear only once. The sequenced sample was peripheral blood. The source of these receptors is an older woman with acute or convalescent COVID-19.

J is TRBJ1-5 and V is TRBV5-8; 7 positions match TRBD1. The V gene's germline CDR1 is SGHTS and CDR2 YDEGEE. The V and J ends lost 3 bases and 5 bases, in that order; junction bases with no gene match: 5. This CDR3 region has 14 residues. As DNA, the CDR3 is TGTGCCAGCAGCTCCTGGACAGGCTATCAGCCCCAGCATTTT. Protein: CASSSWTGYQPQHF.

A word on this clone: Other DNA sequences in this sample translate to the same CDR3. The chain uses TRBV6-6 and TRBJ1-1; D call uncertain. V was pared by 0 bases and J by 1 base, with 6 bases between. The CDR3 loop spans 14 amino acids. CDR1 is MNHNY, CDR2 SVGAGI, per germline (reference sequence). The CDR3, as DNA: TGTGCCAGCAGTTACTCGAGAGGGAACACTGAAGCTTTCTTT. Translated: CASSYSRGNTEAFF.

This chain uses TRBV5-1 with TRBJ2-7; the D gene is possibly TRBD2 (5 bases). V lost 0 bases and J 7 bases, leaving 17 bases between the germline ends. Germline V gene lookup returns CDR1 SGHRS and CDR2 YFSETQ. The CDR3 totals 15 residues. The CDR3 coding sequence is TGCGCCAGCAGCTTGGTGCGCGCGGGCCTAGGGGAGCAGTACTTC. Protein sequence: CASSLVRAGLGEQYF.

This clone was found many times. The gene calls are TRBV4-2 and TRBJ1-6; perhaps TRBD1 as D (5 bases). Trimming took off 0 bases at V and 7 bases at J, with 16 bases between the two ends. Germline V lookup: CDR1 LGHNA, CDR2 YNFKEQ. CDR3 size: 17 residues. The CDR3 DNA sequence: TGTGCCAGCAGCCAAGAAACCGCGGGACTGGGGAATTCACCCCTCCACTTT. As protein: CASSQETAGLGNSPLHF.

The chain is built from TRBV7-9 and TRBJ1-5, with 8 bases fitting TRBD1. Germline V gene sequence: CDR1 SEHNR, CDR2 FQNEAQ (reference sequence). Trimming removed 5 bases from V and 3 bases from J; junction bases left unmatched: 6. The CDR3 is 15 residues long. Here the CDR3 reads CASSQTGVNNQPQHF. The CDR3 region has the DNA TGTGCCAGCAGCCAGACAGGGGTTAACAATCAGCCCCAGCATTTT.

The chain joins TRBV21-1 to TRBJ1-3. TRBV21-1 is labeled a pseudogene. The CDR3 totals 22 residues. In DNA form, the CDR3 reads TGTGCCAGCAGCAATGACGGGATTCTGGGGCCTCCGGGAGGGGACTCTGGAAACACCATATATTTT. Translation gives CASSNDGILGPPGGDSGNTIYF.

This clone came up once. This chain connects TRBV20-1 to TRBJ2-4; 7 bases fit TRBD1. J was trimmed by 15 bases and V by 1 base; bases with no gene match: 6. The CDR3 is 11 residues long. Germline CDR1 and CDR2: DFQATT and SNEGSKA (reference sequence). The CDR3: CSARAGTVLYF. CDR3 sequence (DNA): TGCAGTGCTAGAGCTGGGACAGTTTTGTACTTC.

The chain employs TRBV5-1 and TRBJ2-7; D is perhaps TRBD2 (5 bases). Deletions cut 3 bases from V and 3 bases from J, with 16 bases between. CDR1 is SGHRS and CDR2 is YFSETQ in the germline V gene. The CDR3 has 15 amino acids. CDR3: CASSYGSGLGYEQYF. Written as DNA, the CDR3 is TGCGCCAGCAGCTACGGGTCGGGGTTGGGCTACGAGCAGTACTTC.

V is TRBV5-1 and J is TRBJ2-7, with TRBD1 matching 7 bases. This CDR3 has 14 residues. The ends lost 5 bases at V and 5 bases at J; junction bases unmatched: 10. Germline loops: CDR1 SGHRS, CDR2 YFSETQ. The CDR3 DNA is TGCGCCAGCAGTAAAGACAGGGCGAGGGACGAGCAGTACTTC. As protein: CASSKDRARDEQYF.

The gene calls are TRBV7-8 and TRBJ2-2; D is perhaps TRBD1 (5 bases). Trimming removed 3 bases from V and 5 bases from J, with 10 bases in between. This CDR3 comprises 14 residues. Germline CDR1 and CDR2: SGHVS and FQNEAQ. In nucleotides, the CDR3 is TGTGCCAGCAGCTTCAGGGAAGGGACCGGGGAGCTGTTTTTT. The encoded protein is CASSFREGTGELFF.

This chain joins TRBV11-2 and TRBJ2-5, with TRBD1 matching 7 bases. There are 15 residues in the CDR3. V trimming: 3 bases; J trimming: 5 bases; junction bases outside the gene matches: 9. Germline V gene data show CDR1 as SGHAT and CDR2 as FQNNGV. The CDR3 protein is CASSFNTGVGETQYF. CDR3 in DNA: TGTGCCAGCAGCTTCAACACAGGGGTGGGTGAGACCCAGTACTTC.

DNA for the CDR3: TGTGCCAGCAGTGCCGGGACTAGGGTAATTGAGCAGTTCTTC. Its translation: CASSAGTRVIEQFF. The J gene is TRBJ2-1, the V gene TRBV2; 8 nucleotides line up with TRBD2. The germline CDR1 and CDR2 sequences are SNHLY and FYNNEI. The CDR3 is made up of 14 amino acids. J gave up 9 bases and V 4 bases, and 8 bases lay outside the gene matches.

Only one count was recorded for this clone. This chain uses TRBV5-1 with TRBJ2-5, with TRBD2 matching 8 bases. The CDR3 spans 16 residues. Germline V gene data show CDR1 as SGHRS and CDR2 as YFSETQ. J was trimmed by 3 bases and V by 4 bases; bases with no gene match: 11. The CDR3 protein is CASSAFAGTREETQYF. The CDR3 coding sequence is TGCGCCAGCAGCGCCTTCGCCGGGACTAGGGAAGAGACCCAGTACTTC.

This clone was seen only once. V gene TRBV7-3 combines with J gene TRBJ1-1; D perhaps matches TRBD1 (6 bases). Trimming removed 5 bases at V and 8 bases at J, with 18 bases between. Germline assignment: CDR1 SGHTA and CDR2 FQGTGA. The CDR3 loop spans 14 amino acids. The CDR3 region has the DNA TGTGCCAGCAGCCCCGAGTTTGGGGGCAGGGAAGCTTTCTTT. Its protein is CASSPEFGGREAFF.